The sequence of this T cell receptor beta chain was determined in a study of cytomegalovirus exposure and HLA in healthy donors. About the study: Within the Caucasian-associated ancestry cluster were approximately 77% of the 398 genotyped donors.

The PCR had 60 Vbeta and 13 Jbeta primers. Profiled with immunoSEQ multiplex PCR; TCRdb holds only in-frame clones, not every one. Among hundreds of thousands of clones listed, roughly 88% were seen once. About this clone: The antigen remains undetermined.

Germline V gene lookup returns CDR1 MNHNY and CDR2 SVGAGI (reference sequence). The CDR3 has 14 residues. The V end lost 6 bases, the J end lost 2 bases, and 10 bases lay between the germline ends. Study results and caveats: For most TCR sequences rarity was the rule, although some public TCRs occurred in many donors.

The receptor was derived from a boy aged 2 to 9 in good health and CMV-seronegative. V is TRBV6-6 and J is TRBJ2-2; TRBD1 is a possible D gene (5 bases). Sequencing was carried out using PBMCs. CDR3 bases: TGTGCCAGCAGCCCCGGACAAAACACCGGGGAGCTGTTTTTT. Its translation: CASSPGQNTGELFF.